The 27 T cell receptor beta chains listed next were all sequenced from one sample in a study of blood T cell repertoires in COVID-19. Only in-frame clones appear in the TCRdb table, and some are missing; sequencing was by immunoSEQ multiplex PCR. This table has 55,000 to 65,000 clones, 75% to 95% appearing once. The sequenced material came from peripheral blood. Source of these receptors: a man aged 55 to 69 with acute or convalescent COVID-19.

The genes are TRBV7-3 and TRBJ2-5; 11 nucleotides align to TRBD2. There are 16 residues in the CDR3. After removal of 5 bases from V and 5 bases from J, the junction contained 10 bases not matched to a gene. Germline V gene lookup returns CDR1 SGHTA and CDR2 FQGTGA. Here the CDR3 DNA reads TGTGCCAGCAGCCCAAGGGGACTAGCGGAAGAGGAGACCCAGTACTTC. This translates into CASSPRGLAEEETQYF.

A few counts support this clone. J is TRBJ2-7 and V is TRBV3-1 (or the pseudogene TRBV3-2); TRBD1 matches at 12 bases. This CDR3 has 14 amino acids. In germline, CDR1 is LGHDT, CDR2 YNNKEL (reference sequence). V was pared by 2 bases and J by 7 bases, with 3 bases of the junction left unmatched. The CDR3 reads CASSQRDRGLEQYF. CDR3 DNA sequence: TGTGCCAGCAGCCAAAGGGACAGGGGGCTTGAGCAGTACTTC.

J is TRBJ2-1 and V is TRBV5-6; TRBD1 is a possible D gene (7 bases). The CDR3 runs to 16 residues. V was trimmed by 2 bases and J by 7 bases, leaving 19 bases between them. In germline, CDR1 is SGHDT, CDR2 YYEEEE. The CDR3, as DNA: TGTGCCAGCAGCTTCGGAGGGGGCCGTGTCGGGAATGAGCAGTTCTTC. This codes for CASSFGGGRVGNEQFF.

This clone was seen only once. The J gene is TRBJ1-2, the V gene TRBV27; 9 nucleotides align to TRBD1. The ends lost 8 bases at V and 2 bases at J; junction bases unmatched: 6. Per germline, CDR1 MNHEY and CDR2 SMNVEV (reference sequence). The CDR3 length is 14 residues. As DNA, the CDR3 is TGTGCCAGCGGCCGGGACAGGGTGAACTATGGCTACACCTTC. Protein sequence: CASGRDRVNYGYTF.

The chain links TRBV5-1 to TRBJ1-5, with a weak D call TRBD1 (5 bases). The CDR3 length is 14 residues. Germline values: CDR1 SGHRS, CDR2 YFSETQ. V dropped 0 bases and J dropped 5 bases, with 9 bases sitting between them. CDR3: CASSLEGWDQPQHF. In nucleotides, the CDR3 is TGCGCCAGCAGCTTGGAGGGGTGGGATCAGCCCCAGCATTTT.

CDR3 in DNA: TGTGCCAGTAGATCCTTGGACAGGGGGCACCAGCCCCAGCATTTT. Its translation: CASRSLDRGHQPQHF. The chain recombines TRBV19 with TRBJ1-5; TRBD1 aligns across 11 bases. Per the germline V gene, CDR1 is LNHDA and CDR2 is SQIVND (reference sequence). The CDR3 is made up of 15 amino acids. The trim removed 6 bases at V and 7 bases at J, leaving 8 bases unmatched.

The chain joins TRBV11-2 to TRBJ2-7, with TRBD2 identical over 11 bases. V shed 5 bases and J 4 bases; nucleotides not matched to a gene: 10. Germline V CDR1 and CDR2: SGHAT, FQNNGV. This CDR3 is built from 16 residues. CDR3 bases: TGTGCCAGCAGCGACGAAGGACTAGCGGGCATATACGAGCAGTACTTC. Translated, it gives CASSDEGLAGIYEQYF.

V is TRBV4-1 and J is TRBJ2-1, with TRBD2 identical over 7 bases. The V and J ends lost 2 bases and 3 bases, in that order; junction bases with no gene match: 10. Germline V gene sequence: CDR1 MGHRA, CDR2 YSYEKL. CDR3 length equals 17 residues. The CDR3 here is CASSQSLLAELYNEQFF. CDR3 sequence (DNA): TGCGCCAGCAGCCAATCCCTGCTAGCGGAACTCTACAATGAGCAGTTCTTC.

The chain recombines TRBV18 with TRBJ1-6, with D tentatively TRBD1 (6 bases). Looked up from germline, CDR1 is KGHSH and CDR2 is LQKENI. The CDR3 runs to 19 residues. V lost 1 base and J lost 0, with 16 bases in between. CDR3 protein: CASSPLTIQGSSYNSPLHF. In DNA form, the CDR3 reads TGTGCCAGCTCACCACTAACTATTCAGGGGAGCTCCTATAATTCACCCCTCCACTTT.

V gene TRBV7-6 combines with J gene TRBJ2-7; 8 bases map to TRBD1. The J segment lost 0 bases and the V segment lost 4 bases, leaving 5 bases of the junction unmatched. The CDR3 is 15 amino acids. CDR1 and CDR2 (germline): SGHVS, FNYEAQ. The CDR3 DNA reads as TGTGCCAGCAGCTCCCGACAGGGGACCTCCTACGAGCAGTACTTC. It yields the protein CASSSRQGTSYEQYF.

The rearrangement links TRBV4-1 to TRBJ1-1; a weak D match, TRBD1 (5 bases). Germline V gene data show CDR1 as MGHRA and CDR2 as YSYEKL. The CDR3 runs 14 residues. V lost 6 bases to trimming and J lost 5 bases, with 16 bases between them. DNA of the CDR3: TGCGCCAGCAGACTGGACGCGGGGGTTACTGAAGCTTTCTTT. Encoded protein: CASRLDAGVTEAFF.

J is TRBJ2-1 and V is TRBV7-2; TRBD2 matches 12 bases. The germline gives CDR1 SGHTA, CDR2 FQGNSA. Trimming took 2 bases from V and 10 from J; bases not matched to a gene: 6. The CDR3 totals 15 residues. CDR3 sequence (DNA): TGTGCCAGCAGCTTAACCCTAGCGGGAGGGTGGGAGCAGTTCTTC. Protein sequence: CASSLTLAGGWEQFF.

The V call is TRBV7-2, the J call TRBJ1-1; TRBD1 matches at 7 bases. This CDR3 is 14 amino acids long. The germline gives CDR1 SGHTA, CDR2 FQGNSA. V was pared by 0 bases and J by 5 bases, with 3 bases of the junction left unmatched. In DNA form, the CDR3 reads TGTGCCAGCAGCTTAGCGACAGGGCAGACTGAAGCTTTCTTT. Translating gives CASSLATGQTEAFF.

The J gene is TRBJ1-5, the V gene TRBV28, with D possibly being TRBD1 (6 bases). Germline values: CDR1 MDHEN, CDR2 SYDVKM. Trimming stripped 9 bases from V and 2 bases from J, with 11 bases between. CDR3 size: 13 residues. CDR3 amino acids: CASNRDGNQPQHF. In nucleotides, the CDR3 is TGTGCCAGTAACAGGGATGGCAATCAGCCCCAGCATTTT.

Here the CDR3 DNA reads TGTGCCAGCAGCTCTCCCGTGATACCGCAGGGTGACGACACTGAAGCTTTCTTT. Encoded protein: CASSSPVIPQGDDTEAFF. V is TRBV7-9 and J is TRBJ1-1; D possibly corresponds to TRBD1 (5 bases). Germline values: CDR1 SEHNR, CDR2 FQNEAQ (reference sequence). The CDR3 spans 18 residues. The V end lost 4 bases, the J end lost 3 bases, and 24 bases lay between the germline ends.

V gene TRBV28 combines with J gene TRBJ2-1, with TRBD1 matching 7 bases. V was pared by 7 bases and J by 3 bases, with 6 bases of the junction left unmatched. This CDR3 is 14 amino acids long. Germline CDR1 is MDHEN and CDR2 is SYDVKM. The CDR3 loop reads CASKTGQFYNEQFF. The DNA for the CDR3 is TGTGCCAGCAAAACGGGACAGTTCTACAATGAGCAGTTCTTC.

The chain recombines TRBV11-1 with TRBJ2-2; TRBD2 matches 10 bases. Germline V gene lookup returns CDR1 SGHAT and CDR2 FQDESV (reference sequence). Unmatched junction bases numbered 4, after V lost 2 bases and J lost 7 bases. This CDR3 spans 15 amino acids. Written as DNA, the CDR3 is TGTGCCAGCAGCTTACTAGCGGGAGTAATCGGGGAGCTGTTTTTT. It is translated as CASSLLAGVIGELFF.

The chain links TRBV4-1 to TRBJ1-4; D is unclear. V lost 0 bases to trimming and J lost 7 bases, with 12 bases between them. The germline V gene encodes CDR1 MGHRA and CDR2 YSYEKL. The CDR3 has 15 residues. This chain's CDR3 is CASSQEGRQGEKLFF. DNA for the CDR3: TGCGCCAGCAGCCAAGAAGGCAGGCAAGGTGAAAAACTGTTTTTT.

The V call is TRBV9, the J call TRBJ1-3; D unclear. Germline lookup yields CDR1 SGDLS and CDR2 YYNGEE. The CDR3 length is 16 residues. V lost 4 bases and J lost 0, with 14 bases in between. As DNA, the CDR3 is TGTGCCAGCAGCCCCCTCAAAACTAGCTCTGGAAACACCATATATTTT. It specifies CASSPLKTSSGNTIYF.

The rearrangement joins TRBV2 to TRBJ1-1; D possibly corresponds to TRBD1 (5 bases). The CDR3 length is 13 residues. V lost 6 bases to trimming and J lost 1 base, with 9 bases between them. The germline V gene has CDR1 SNHLY and CDR2 FYNNEI. The CDR3 DNA follows: TGTGCCAGCAGCGGACAACCGAACACTGAAGCTTTCTTT. This gives the protein CASSGQPNTEAFF.

V and J are TRBV19 and TRBJ1-5; 8 nucleotides line up with TRBD1. The CDR3 is made up of 15 amino acids. V was pared by 4 bases and J by 7 bases, with 9 bases of the junction left unmatched. In germline, CDR1 is LNHDA, CDR2 SQIVND (reference sequence). Here the CDR3 DNA reads TGTGCCAGTAGTAGGGGGCAGGGGGCTATCCAGCCCCAGCATTTT. This sequence encodes CASSRGQGAIQPQHF.

Turning to this clone: At the DNA level, this CDR3 is encoded by other sequences in the same sample as well. The DNA of the CDR3 is TGCGCCAGCAGCTTGGGACAGCCAAGCTCTGGAAACACCATATATTTT. Residues: CASSLGQPSSGNTIYF. The chain employs TRBV5-1 and TRBJ1-3, with D maybe TRBD1 (5 bases). The CDR3 runs to 16 residues. Germline values: CDR1 SGHRS, CDR2 YFSETQ. Trimming removed 0 bases at V and 0 bases at J, with 10 bases between.

This sequence joins TRBV28 and TRBJ1-5; D is unclear. This CDR3 spans 15 amino acids. V lost 7 bases and J 7 bases, leaving 20 bases between the germline ends. Per germline, CDR1 MDHEN and CDR2 SYDVKM. CDR3: CASTPSVTPGQPQHF. CDR3 in DNA: TGTGCCAGCACCCCCTCGGTAACCCCGGGACAGCCCCAGCATTTT.

V and J are TRBV10-3 and TRBJ2-1; TRBD1 agrees at 8 bases. V was clipped by 4 bases and J by 9 bases; unmatched bases: 14. CDR1 and CDR2 (germline): ENHRY, SYGVKD. This CDR3 spans 16 amino acids. The CDR3 coding sequence is TGTGCCATCAGTGCGCAGGGGGCCGGGAGTATGGGTGAGCAGTTCTTC. Its translation is CAISAQGAGSMGEQFF.

This clone was detected only once. V and J are TRBV6-6 and TRBJ2-3, with 11 bases that match TRBD2. This CDR3 region has 15 residues. Germline V lookup: CDR1 MNHNY, CDR2 SVGAGI (reference sequence). V shed 0 bases, J shed 4 bases, and the junction held 0 bases outside the gene matches. This CDR3 is CASSYSSGRADTQYF. In DNA form, the CDR3 reads TGTGCCAGCAGTTACTCTAGCGGGAGGGCAGATACGCAGTATTTT.

The rearrangement uses TRBV29-1 and TRBJ2-5, with D uncertain. The CDR3 runs to 9 residues. CDR1 and CDR2 (germline): SQVTM, ANQGSEA. The V end was cut by 4 bases, the J end by 7 bases, with 4 bases between. The CDR3 DNA reads TGCAGCGTTGCGGGGACCCAGTACTTC. This translates into CSVAGTQYF.

This chain uses TRBV27 with TRBJ2-7; the match to TRBD1 covers 8 bases. Trimming took 9 bases from V and 7 from J; bases not matched to a gene: 8. This CDR3 contains 12 residues. The germline V gene encodes CDR1 MNHEY and CDR2 SMNVEV (reference sequence). For the CDR3, the DNA is TGTGCCAGACTTGACAGGGGTAGTGAGCAGTACTTC. Translation gives CARLDRGSEQYF.